Below, 5 T cell receptor beta chains from the same sample are listed, as sequenced in a study of CD8 T cells in ankylosing spondylitis. One entry per CDR3 protein, called by TCRdb with MiXCR from the 5' RACE reads. The data show 250,000 to 350,000 distinct CDR3 sequences, 20% seen once. Sequencing used blood, either unsorted or a sorted T cell fraction (not recorded which). These receptors originate from a male donor with ankylosing spondylitis or in good health (not recorded which).

This clonotype was found many times. This rearrangement joins TRBV29-1 to TRBJ2-1, with D perhaps TRBD1 (6 bases). The V gene lost 4 bases and the J gene lost 4 bases, with 8 bases spanning the gap. The CDR3 covers 12 residues. The germline V gene has CDR1 SQVTM and CDR2 ANQGSEA. The CDR3 region has the DNA TGCAGCGTTGCGCAGGGGTACAATGAGCAGTTCTTC. It translates to CSVAQGYNEQFF.

This clonotype appeared many times. The genes are TRBV12-3 or TRBV12-4 and TRBJ1-2; D is unclear. Trimming pared 3 bases from V and 0 bases from J, leaving 17 bases between. The CDR3 loop spans 17 amino acids. CDR3 sequence reads: CASSFRTRKVTNYGYTF. The CDR3 DNA reads TGTGCCAGCAGTTTTAGGACCCGAAAAGTAACTAACTATGGCTACACCTTC.

This clonotype was seen a handful of times. The chain couples TRBV28 to TRBJ2-7; a possible D gene is TRBD1 (5 bases). Trimming left V 3 bases short and J 8 bases short, with 17 bases between. The germline CDR1 and CDR2 sequences are MDHEN and SYDVKM. This CDR3 region has 14 residues. For the CDR3, the DNA is TGTGCCAGCAGTTTGGGAACAGGATCTGGGCAGCAGTACGTC. Its protein is CASSLGTGSGQQYV.

The rearrangement uses TRBV5-5 and TRBJ2-3; TRBD2 matches 13 bases. This CDR3 spans 18 amino acids. V lost 1 base to trimming and J lost 0 bases; unmatched junction nucleotides: 5. The V gene's germline CDR1 is SGHKS and CDR2 YYEKEE (reference sequence). DNA for the CDR3: TGTGCCAGCAGCTTGAGGACTAGCGGGAGTGTCAGCACAGATACGCAGTATTTT. This sequence encodes CASSLRTSGSVSTDTQYF.

This clonotype has more than one count but fewer than ten. V usage is TRBV7-8 and J usage is TRBJ1-2, with TRBD1 as a possible D gene (5 bases). The CDR3 has 13 amino acids. V dropped 9 bases and J dropped 2 bases, with 13 bases sitting between them. CDR1 is SGHVS, CDR2 FQNEAQ, per germline. CDR3 nucleotide sequence: TGTGCCAGTTCAGGCCCAGGGAACTATGGCTACACCTTC. The encoded protein is CASSGPGNYGYTF.